These 25 T cell receptor beta chains share one sample of origin, sequenced in a study of T-cell memory formation after mild COVID-19. TCRdb fed the 5' RACE reads into MiXCR, producing one record per CDR3 protein. The sample gives about 210,000 distinct CDR3 sequences, 10% to 13% of which show up once; approximately 3% is in the top ten. The sample comprised PBMCs or a T cell subset sorted from them (not recorded which). These receptor sequences come from a young man who had mild COVID-19 (a few samples of this study predate the infection). Cell type and time point are not known.

CDR3 loop: CASSPTTGFSYEQYF. Written as DNA, the CDR3 is TGTGCCAGCAGCCCAACCACAGGATTCTCCTACGAGCAGTACTTC. V is TRBV7-9 and J is TRBJ2-7; possible D gene TRBD1, 5 bases. The CDR3 is made up of 15 amino acids. Germline V gives CDR1 SEHNR, CDR2 FQNEAQ (reference sequence). V was shortened by 5 bases and J by 0 bases, with 14 bases between the two germline ends.

This clonotype was seen repeatedly, ten times or more. This may stem from a read error, because a much larger clone lies one nucleotide away. The V gene is TRBV7-3, the J gene TRBJ2-3; D remains unclear. CDR3 size: 13 residues. V was cut by 2 bases and J by 2 bases, with 5 bases left in between. Germline lookup yields CDR1 SGHTA and CDR2 FQGTGA. The CDR3 sequence: CASSLQVTDTQYF. The CDR3 DNA reads as TGTGCCAGCAGCTTACAGGTCACAGATACGCAGTATTTT.

The genes are TRBV20-1 and TRBJ2-5; the match to TRBD1 covers 7 bases. The V and J ends lost 6 bases and 5 bases, in that order; junction bases with no gene match: 12. The CDR3 totals 14 residues. CDR1 and CDR2 from the germline V gene are DFQATT and SNEGSKA (reference sequence). CDR3 protein: CSALWTGKWETQYF. The DNA of the CDR3 is TGCAGTGCACTTTGGACAGGTAAGTGGGAGACCCAGTACTTC.

The J gene is TRBJ1-2, the V gene TRBV3-1; tentatively, D is TRBD1 (6 bases). Between the trimmed V and J ends, which lost 6 bases and 4 bases, there was a span of 12 bases. Germline V gene sequence: CDR1 LGHDT, CDR2 YNNKEL (reference sequence). This CDR3 comprises 13 residues. CDR3 region: CASSGTGPYGYTF. The CDR3 DNA is TGTGCCAGCAGTGGAACAGGGCCCTATGGCTACACCTTC. Filled out from reference TRBV3-1 and TRBJ1-2, the complete variable domain reads DTAVSQTPKYLVTQMGNDKSIKCEQNLGHDTMYWYKQDSKKFLKIMFSYNNKELIINETVPNRFSPKSPDKAHLNLHINSLELGDSAVYFCASSGTGPYGYTFGSGTRLTVV.

The chain carries TRBV7-2 and TRBJ1-3; D might be TRBD1 (6 bases). V was cut by 5 bases and J by 5 bases, with 13 bases left in between. Looked up from germline, CDR1 is SGHTA and CDR2 is FQGNSA. The CDR3 runs to 14 residues. The DNA of the CDR3 is TGTGCCAGCAGCGGCGGACAGAGAAGAAACACCATATATTTT. Translating gives CASSGGQRRNTIYF.

CDR3 coding DNA: TGTGCCAGCAGCCAAGGAGGTGTATCAGCTTTCTTT. It translates to CASSQGGVSAFF. J is TRBJ1-1 and V is TRBV3-1; D unresolved. The CDR3 spans 12 residues. Germline CDR1 reads LGHDT; CDR2 reads YNNKEL (reference sequence). V was clipped by 1 base and J by 10 bases, with 10 bases between them.

This clonotype showed up just a few times. V gene TRBV10-2 combines with J gene TRBJ2-3; D is possibly TRBD1 (6 bases). The CDR3 totals 11 residues. CDR1 WSHSY and CDR2 SAAADI come from the germline V gene. V was shortened by 10 bases and J by 2 bases, with 7 bases between the two germline ends. CDR3 protein: CATGATDTQYF. The CDR3 coding sequence is TGCGCCACAGGGGCCACAGATACGCAGTATTTT.

In its sample, this clonotype was seen many times. The V call is TRBV7-3, the J call TRBJ2-7; D ambiguous. Trimming removed 1 base at V and 3 bases at J, with 7 bases between. Looked up from germline, CDR1 is SGHTA and CDR2 is FQGTGA. This CDR3 region has 13 residues. The CDR3 loop is CASSLSQSYEQYF. The CDR3 DNA follows: TGTGCCAGCAGCTTAAGTCAGAGCTACGAGCAGTACTTC. Complete variable domain (other parts from reference TRBV7-3 and TRBJ2-7): GAGVSQTPSNKVTEKGKYVELRCDPISGHTALYWYRQSLGQGPEFLIYFQGTGAADDSGLPNDRFFAVRPEGSVSTLKIQRTERGDSAVYLCASSLSQSYEQYFGPGTRLTVT.

This clonotype appeared a few times. The chain recombines TRBV7-2 with TRBJ1-3; 9 bases align to TRBD1. With V trimmed by 2 bases and J by 2 bases, 10 bases remained unmatched. Germline V gives CDR1 SGHTA, CDR2 FQGNSA. CDR3 length: 18 amino acids. The CDR3 DNA reads TGTGCCAGCAGCTTACCGGGACAGGGTGGATACACTGGAAACACCATATATTTT. Translated: CASSLPGQGGYTGNTIYF.

The chain uses TRBV7-2 and TRBJ2-1, with D maybe TRBD2 (6 bases). V dropped 5 bases and J dropped 4 bases, with 15 bases sitting between them. Per germline, CDR1 SGHTA and CDR2 FQGNSA. The CDR3 contains 15 residues. CDR3 bases: TGTGCCAGCAGCCGGCCGGGACTGGGTTACAATGAGCAGTTCTTC. Encoded protein: CASSRPGLGYNEQFF.

This clonotype occurred a few times. This chain joins TRBV7-9 and TRBJ1-2; a weak D match, TRBD1 (6 bases). This CDR3 has 16 residues. CDR1 and CDR2 (germline): SEHNR, FQNEAQ (reference sequence). The V end was cut by 5 bases, the J end by 2 bases, with 18 bases between. CDR3 protein: CASSDLWGGANYGYTF. The CDR3 DNA follows: TGTGCCAGCAGCGACCTCTGGGGGGGCGCAAACTATGGCTACACCTTC.

The J gene is TRBJ2-5, the V gene TRBV7-2; 8 bases align to TRBD2. V lost 1 base to trimming and J lost 5 bases; unmatched junction nucleotides: 6. Per the germline V gene, CDR1 is SGHTA and CDR2 is FQGNSA. This CDR3 region has 15 residues. CDR3 in amino acids: CASSLGSGGGETQYF. CDR3 DNA: TGTGCCAGCAGCTTAGGGAGCGGGGGAGGGGAGACCCAGTACTTC.

The chain recombines TRBV7-2 with TRBJ2-2, with D tentatively TRBD1 or TRBD2 (5 bases each). The germline gives CDR1 SGHTA, CDR2 FQGNSA. The CDR3 consists of 14 residues. Between the trimmed V and J ends, which lost 6 bases and 2 bases, there was a span of 10 bases. The CDR3 sequence: CASREGRNTGELFF. The CDR3 DNA follows: TGTGCCAGCAGAGAGGGACGTAACACCGGGGAGCTGTTTTTT.

This clonotype was seen a few times. V is TRBV28 and J is TRBJ2-7; no reliable D call. Between the trimmed V and J ends, which lost 3 bases and 6 bases, there was a span of 6 bases. This CDR3 spans 11 amino acids. CDR1 and CDR2 from the germline V gene are MDHEN and SYDVKM. The CDR3 spells CASSLYGEQYV. The DNA of the CDR3 is TGTGCCAGCAGTTTGTACGGCGAGCAGTACGTC.

This clonotype was observed a handful of times. This sequence joins TRBV24-1 and TRBJ2-2; D is undetermined. Trimming stripped 5 bases from V and 1 base from J, with 7 bases between. The CDR3 sequence is 14 residues long. Germline values: CDR1 KGHDR, CDR2 SFDVKD. The CDR3 DNA is TGTGCCACCAGTGTTTCCGAGAACACCGGGGAGCTGTTTTTT. Protein sequence: CATSVSENTGELFF.

The chain employs TRBV11-2 and TRBJ1-3; a possible D gene is TRBD1 (5 bases). The CDR3 loop spans 13 amino acids. Per germline, CDR1 SGHAT and CDR2 FQNNGV. Between the trimmed V and J ends, which lost 4 bases and 3 bases, there was a span of 7 bases. CDR3 nucleotide sequence: TGTGCCAGCAGCTCGACAGATGGAAACACCATATATTTT. It yields the protein CASSSTDGNTIYF.

This rearrangement joins TRBV28 to TRBJ2-2, with TRBD1 identical over 7 bases. The CDR3 is 15 amino acids. Germline-derived CDR1 and CDR2 are MDHEN and SYDVKM. V was clipped by 4 bases and J by 7 bases; unmatched bases: 9. The CDR3 DNA is TGTGCCAGCAGTTCATCGGACAGGAAGGGCGGGGAGCTGTTTTTT. Amino acid sequence: CASSSSDRKGGELFF.

With regard to this clonotype: A much larger clone differs from this one at a single base, so this may be a read error. The genes are TRBV3-1 and TRBJ2-7; TRBD1 might be the D (5 bases). CDR3 length equals 17 residues. V lost 5 bases and J 0 bases, leaving 20 bases between the germline ends. Germline values: CDR1 LGHDT, CDR2 YNNKEL (reference sequence). The CDR3 spells CASSSAVLWGSSYEQYV. CDR3 DNA sequence: TGTGCCAGCAGCTCCGCCGTATTATGGGGCAGCTCCTACGAGCAGTACGTC.

CDR3 protein: CASTRTGGFSGANVLTF. CDR3 bases: TGTGCCAGCACCCGGACAGGGGGGTTCTCTGGGGCCAACGTCCTGACTTTC. The chain joins TRBV7-2 to TRBJ2-6; 10 bases line up with TRBD1. Losses at the gene ends were 7 bases for V and 0 bases for J; bases not matched to a gene: 6. The CDR3 is 17 residues long. Germline V gives CDR1 SGHTA, CDR2 FQGNSA.

In its sample, this clonotype was seen a few times. The chain has TRBV7-3 and TRBJ2-1; D gene unclear. CDR1 SGHTA and CDR2 FQGTGA come from the germline V gene. The CDR3 consists of 14 residues. V lost 0 bases, J lost 10 bases, and 13 bases lay in between. CDR3 nucleotide sequence: TGTGCCAGCAGCTTAACGGGTTTCCGCAGCGAGCAGTTCTTC. Residues: CASSLTGFRSEQFF. The full variable domain, with the rest looked up from reference TRBV7-3 and TRBJ2-1, is GAGVSQTPSNKVTEKGKYVELRCDPISGHTALYWYRQSLGQGPEFLIYFQGTGAADDSGLPNDRFFAVRPEGSVSTLKIQRTERGDSAVYLCASSLTGFRSEQFFGPGTRLTVL.

This clonotype showed up just a few times. The rearrangement links TRBV29-1 to TRBJ2-3, with D hard to call. CDR3 size: 13 residues. Trimming left V 6 bases short and J 5 bases short, with 15 bases between. Germline V gene sequence: CDR1 SQVTM, CDR2 ANQGSEA. The CDR3 loop is CSVFAPSRDTQYF. The CDR3 DNA is TGCAGCGTCTTCGCCCCTAGTAGAGATACGCAGTATTTT.

The chain links TRBV6-5 to TRBJ2-2; TRBD1 matches at 11 bases. Germline lookup yields CDR1 MNHEY and CDR2 SVGAGI. The length of the CDR3 is 15 residues. Trimming cost V 2 bases and J 9 bases; bases outside gene matches: 5. CDR3 coding DNA: TGTGCCAGCAGTTACCGGGACAGGGGGACGAGGGAGCTGTTTTTT. This gives the protein CASSYRDRGTRELFF.

The chain combines TRBV7-2 with TRBJ2-5; 7 positions match TRBD2. V lost 5 bases, J lost 0 bases, and 3 bases stayed unmatched. The CDR3 contains 14 residues. From germline, CDR1 is SGHTA and CDR2 FQGNSA. The CDR3 DNA is TGTGCCAGCAGCCGGGGAGGGTACCAAGAGACCCAGTACTTC. It specifies CASSRGGYQETQYF.

The rearrangement uses TRBV5-1 and TRBJ1-1, with no clear D. CDR3 length equals 14 residues. Germline CDR1 and CDR2: SGHRS and YFSETQ. With 6 bases removed from V and 2 bases from J, the gap between germline ends came to 14 bases. This chain's CDR3 is CASKRELRNTEAFF. The CDR3 DNA reads TGCGCCAGCAAACGGGAACTCCGAAACACTGAAGCTTTCTTT.

This clonotype was picked up a small number of times. The V call is TRBV15, the J call TRBJ2-7, with 8 bases that match TRBD2. Germline V gene data show CDR1 as LNHNV and CDR2 as YYDKDF (reference sequence). J was trimmed by 7 bases and V by 0 bases; bases with no gene match: 11. The CDR3 is 16 residues long. As DNA, the CDR3 is TGTGCCACCAGCAGAGATAAAAGCGGGGGCCCCCTGGAGCAGTACTTC. Its translation: CATSRDKSGGPLEQYF.